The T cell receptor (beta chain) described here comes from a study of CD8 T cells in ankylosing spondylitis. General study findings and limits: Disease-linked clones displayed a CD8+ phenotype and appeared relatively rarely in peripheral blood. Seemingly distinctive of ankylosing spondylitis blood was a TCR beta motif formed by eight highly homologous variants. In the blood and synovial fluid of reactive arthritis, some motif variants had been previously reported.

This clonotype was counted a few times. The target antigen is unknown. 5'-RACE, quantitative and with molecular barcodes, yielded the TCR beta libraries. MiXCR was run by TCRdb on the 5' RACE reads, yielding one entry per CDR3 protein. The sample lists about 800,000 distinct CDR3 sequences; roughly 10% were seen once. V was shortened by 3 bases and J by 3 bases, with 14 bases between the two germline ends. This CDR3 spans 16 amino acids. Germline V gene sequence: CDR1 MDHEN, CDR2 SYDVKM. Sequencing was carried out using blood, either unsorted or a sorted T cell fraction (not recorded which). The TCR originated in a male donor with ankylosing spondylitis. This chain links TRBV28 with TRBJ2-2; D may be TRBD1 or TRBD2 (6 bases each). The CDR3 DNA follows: TGTGCCAGCAGTTTTGCGGGACACATTGACACCGGGGAGCTGTTTTTT. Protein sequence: CASSFAGHIDTGELFF.